The 18 T cell receptor beta chains listed next were all sequenced from one sample in a study of cytotoxic CD8 clonotypes in ibrutinib-treated CLL. Clones were sequenced by immunoSEQ multiplex PCR, and TCRdb holds only the in-frame ones, with some missing. The table shows 300,000 to 400,000 clones, with 67% occurring only once. The material sequenced was PBMCs, taken after 36 months of ibrutinib treatment. These receptors all come from a human donor with chronic lymphocytic leukemia.

This chain links TRBV7-2 with TRBJ2-3, with 7 positions matching TRBD2. Germline CDR1 reads SGHTA; CDR2 reads FQGNSA. J gave up 4 bases and V 3 bases, and 7 bases lay outside the gene matches. The CDR3 is 15 amino acids. The CDR3 DNA reads TGTGCCAGCAGCTTTGGCGGGAGTGGGTCAGATACGCAGTATTTT. It specifies CASSFGGSGSDTQYF.

This chain connects TRBV7-9 to TRBJ2-2; D is possibly TRBD1 or TRBD2 (5 bases each). Trimming took off 5 bases at V and 2 bases at J, with 15 bases between the two ends. Germline CDR1 reads SEHNR; CDR2 reads FQNEAQ (reference sequence). This CDR3 region has 16 residues. CDR3 amino acids: CASSPMGVVNTGELFF. The CDR3 region has the DNA TGTGCCAGCAGCCCTATGGGGGTAGTTAACACCGGGGAGCTGTTTTTT. Complete variable domain (other parts from reference TRBV7-9 and TRBJ2-2): DTGVSQNPRHKITKRGQNVTFRCDPISEHNRLYWYRQTLGQGPEFLTYFQNEAQLEKSRLLSDRFSAERPKGSFSTLEIQRTEQGDSAMYLCASSPMGVVNTGELFFGEGSRLTVL.

This chain joins TRBV5-1 and TRBJ2-1, with TRBD2 identical over 11 bases. The CDR3 runs to 17 residues. Germline lookup yields CDR1 SGHRS and CDR2 YFSETQ. After removal of 0 bases from V and 5 bases from J, the junction contained 7 bases not matched to a gene. CDR3: CASSLGFVLAGDNEQFF. The CDR3 DNA is TGCGCCAGCAGCTTGGGATTCGTACTAGCGGGAGACAATGAGCAGTTCTTC.

Points on this clone: Additional DNA sequences in this sample encode the identical CDR3. The chain links TRBV14 to TRBJ2-7; D is unresolved. CDR3 length: 12 amino acids. Germline lookup yields CDR1 SGHDN and CDR2 FVKESK. The ends were cut back, 1 base at V and 4 bases at J, with 5 bases in the middle. As DNA, the CDR3 is TGTGCCAGCAGCCAAGTATCTTACGAGCAGTACTTC. Amino acid sequence: CASSQVSYEQYF.

The chain couples TRBV2 to TRBJ2-7; D may match TRBD1 or TRBD2 (5 bases each). V lost 4 bases, J lost 3 bases, and 16 bases lay in between. Germline values: CDR1 SNHLY, CDR2 FYNNEI. The CDR3 sequence is 15 residues long. CDR3 protein: CASSGDGAPGYEQYF. DNA for the CDR3: TGTGCCAGCAGTGGGGACGGAGCGCCTGGCTACGAGCAGTACTTC.

This rearrangement joins TRBV2 to TRBJ2-3, with 9 positions matching TRBD1. Trimming removed 10 bases from V and 3 bases from J; junction bases left unmatched: 11. The CDR3 consists of 15 residues. Germline V gene lookup returns CDR1 SNHLY and CDR2 FYNNEI. The CDR3 DNA reads as TGTGCCACTAGTAACCGGGACAGGGTAACAGATACGCAGTATTTT. It encodes CATSNRDRVTDTQYF.

The rearrangement links TRBV5-1 to TRBJ2-7, with TRBD2 matching 8 bases. V lost 4 bases and J lost 2; bases outside the gene matches: 5. The CDR3 covers 14 residues. The germline CDR1 and CDR2 sequences are SGHRS and YFSETQ. The CDR3 spells CASSLAGGPYEQYF. CDR3 bases: TGCGCCAGCAGCCTAGCGGGCGGCCCCTACGAGCAGTACTTC.

V usage is TRBV4-1 and J usage is TRBJ1-2, with D possibly matching TRBD1 (5 bases). This CDR3 is built from 16 residues. V lost 3 bases and J 4 bases, leaving 18 bases between the germline ends. CDR1 and CDR2 (germline): MGHRA, YSYEKL. CDR3 protein: CASSQYPLLGGYGYTF. DNA for the CDR3: TGCGCCAGCAGCCAGTACCCACTCCTGGGGGGCTATGGCTACACCTTC.

The J gene is TRBJ2-7, the V gene TRBV7-8; 8 nucleotides line up with TRBD1. This CDR3 is 17 amino acids long. After removal of 5 bases from V and 0 bases from J, the junction contained 12 bases not matched to a gene. Germline V gene sequence: CDR1 SGHVS, CDR2 FQNEAQ. The CDR3, as DNA: TGTGCCAGCAGCCTGAATTTGGACAGGGCCCTCTCCTACGAGCAGTACTTC. Its protein product is CASSLNLDRALSYEQYF. Combining the CDR3 with reference TRBV7-8 and TRBJ2-7 gives the whole variable domain GAGVSQSPRYKVAKRGQDVALRCDPISGHVSLFWYQQALGQGPEFLTYFQNEAQLDKSGLPSDRFFAERPEGSVSTLKIQRTQQEDSAVYLCASSLNLDRALSYEQYFGPGTRLTVT.

For the CDR3, the DNA is TGCAGCGTTGCCGGGACAACAGATCCCAATCAGCCCCAGCATTTT. Protein sequence: CSVAGTTDPNQPQHF. The chain joins TRBV29-1 to TRBJ1-5; possibly TRBD1 for D (6 bases). Trimming took 4 bases from V and 3 from J, leaving 16 bases between them. Germline values: CDR1 SQVTM, CDR2 ANQGSEA. CDR3 length equals 15 residues.

The rearrangement uses TRBV15 and TRBJ2-7, with D possibly TRBD2 on 5 matching bases. Germline V gives CDR1 LNHNV, CDR2 YYDKDF (reference sequence). The CDR3 length is 16 residues. V was shortened by 0 bases and J by 6 bases, with 18 bases between the two germline ends. The CDR3 nucleotides are TGTGCCACCAGCAGAGATGTGGACCAATTCAGCGGCGAGCAGTACTTC. Its protein product is CATSRDVDQFSGEQYF.

The rearrangement joins TRBV19 to TRBJ2-3, with 13 bases matching TRBD2. CDR1 and CDR2 from the germline V gene are LNHDA and SQIVND (reference sequence). The junction had 10 bases not matched to a gene; V was cut back by 4 bases and J by 0 bases. The CDR3 totals 19 residues. The CDR3 DNA reads TGTGCCAGTAGTACCAGTACCCGGACTAGCGGGAGAAGCACAGATACGCAGTATTTT. Encoded protein: CASSTSTRTSGRSTDTQYF.

The chain combines TRBV11-3 with TRBJ2-1, with D perhaps assigned TRBD1 or TRBD2 (5 bases each). Germline CDR1 SGHNT, CDR2 YENEEA. V lost 6 bases to trimming and J lost 4 bases, with 10 bases between them. This CDR3 has 13 residues. Written as DNA, the CDR3 is TGTGCCAGCAGTACCGGGGCTTACAATGAGCAGTTCTTC. Amino acids: CASSTGAYNEQFF.

The chain employs TRBV11-3 and TRBJ2-6; D may be TRBD1 or TRBD2 (6 bases each). The CDR3 runs to 17 residues. Trimming left V 5 bases short and J 2 bases short, with 16 bases between. CDR1 is SGHNT and CDR2 is YENEEA in the germline V gene. The chain's CDR3 is CASSPGLGGPGANVLTF. The CDR3 bases are TGTGCCAGCAGCCCCGGGCTGGGGGGCCCTGGGGCCAACGTCCTGACTTTC.

This CDR3 is CSVWGDSSYEQYF. The CDR3 DNA reads TGCAGCGTGTGGGGGGACAGCTCCTACGAGCAGTACTTC. V and J are TRBV29-1 and TRBJ2-7; maybe TRBD1 (7 bases). The CDR3 extends over 13 amino acids. Germline values: CDR1 SQVTM, CDR2 ANQGSEA. Deletions cut 6 bases from V and 0 bases from J, with 12 bases between.

This chain links TRBV19 with TRBJ2-2, with TRBD2 matching over 7 bases. This CDR3 region has 16 residues. CDR1 and CDR2 (germline): LNHDA, SQIVND (reference sequence). Losses at the gene ends were 2 bases for V and 1 base for J; bases not matched to a gene: 4. The CDR3 DNA follows: TGTGCCAGTAGTATACTAGCGGACCTGAACACCGGGGAGCTGTTTTTT. Translated, it gives CASSILADLNTGELFF.

There are a few counts of this clone. The chain links TRBV15 to TRBJ2-3, with TRBD2 identical over 16 bases. The CDR3 consists of 18 residues. The V segment lost 2 bases and the J segment 6 bases; nucleotides outside the gene matches: 8. CDR1 is LNHNV and CDR2 is YYDKDF in the germline V gene (reference sequence). The CDR3: CATSRQGLAGGVGDTQYF. CDR3 DNA sequence: TGTGCCACCAGCAGACAGGGACTAGCGGGAGGGGTGGGCGATACGCAGTATTTT.

The genes are TRBV29-1 and TRBJ1-1; D not certain. The CDR3 spans 13 residues. Germline V gives CDR1 SQVTM, CDR2 ANQGSEA. The germline V and J ends were trimmed by 6 bases and 3 bases, with 14 bases remaining between them. This CDR3 is CSVSIARDTEAFF. DNA for the CDR3: TGCAGCGTAAGTATCGCCCGGGACACTGAAGCTTTCTTT.